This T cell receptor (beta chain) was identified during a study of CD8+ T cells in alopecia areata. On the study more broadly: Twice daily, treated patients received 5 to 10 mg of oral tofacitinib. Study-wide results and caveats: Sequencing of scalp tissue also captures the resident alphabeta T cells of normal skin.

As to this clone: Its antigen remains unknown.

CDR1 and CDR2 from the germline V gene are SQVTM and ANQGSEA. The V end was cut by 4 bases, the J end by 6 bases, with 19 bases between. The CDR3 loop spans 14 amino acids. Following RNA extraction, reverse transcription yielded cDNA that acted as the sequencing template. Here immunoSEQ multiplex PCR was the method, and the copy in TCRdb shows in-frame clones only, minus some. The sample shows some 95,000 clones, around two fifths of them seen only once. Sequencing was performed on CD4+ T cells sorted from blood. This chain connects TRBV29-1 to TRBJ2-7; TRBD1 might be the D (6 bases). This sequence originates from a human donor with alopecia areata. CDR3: CSVAQGQTYSEQYF. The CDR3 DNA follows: TGCAGCGTTGCCCAAGGACAGACCTACTCCGAGCAGTACTTC.